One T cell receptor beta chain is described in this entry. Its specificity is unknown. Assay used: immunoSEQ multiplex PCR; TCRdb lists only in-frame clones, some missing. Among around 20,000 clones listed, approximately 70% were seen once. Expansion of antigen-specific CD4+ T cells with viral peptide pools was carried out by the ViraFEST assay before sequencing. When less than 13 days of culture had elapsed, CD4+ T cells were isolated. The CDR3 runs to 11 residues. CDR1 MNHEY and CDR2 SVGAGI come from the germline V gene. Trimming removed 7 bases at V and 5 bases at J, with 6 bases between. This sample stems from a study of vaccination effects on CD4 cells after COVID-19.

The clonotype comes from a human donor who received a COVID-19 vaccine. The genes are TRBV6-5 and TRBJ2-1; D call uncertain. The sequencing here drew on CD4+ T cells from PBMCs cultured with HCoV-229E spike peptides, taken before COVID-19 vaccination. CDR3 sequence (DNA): TGTGCCAGCATCGTGAACAATGAGCAGTTCTTC. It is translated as CASIVNNEQFF.